Below, one T cell receptor beta chain is given with its context. Per-sample cDNA came from eight separate reactions. TCRdb reworked the 5' RACE reads into one entry per CDR3 protein, no DNA. The sample's table shows 110,000 or so distinct CDR3 sequences. This sample was included in a study of monozygotic twins with inflammatory bowel disease. The CDR3 is 13 residues long. The receptor was isolated from a human donor with ulcerative colitis or Crohn's disease, or a healthy co-twin of an affected twin (not recorded which). Input material: blood. The V call is TRBV12-3 or TRBV12-4, the J call TRBJ1-2; with no DNA, the TCRdb D assignment of TRBD1 cannot be verified. CDR3 region: CASSPHRDYGYTF.